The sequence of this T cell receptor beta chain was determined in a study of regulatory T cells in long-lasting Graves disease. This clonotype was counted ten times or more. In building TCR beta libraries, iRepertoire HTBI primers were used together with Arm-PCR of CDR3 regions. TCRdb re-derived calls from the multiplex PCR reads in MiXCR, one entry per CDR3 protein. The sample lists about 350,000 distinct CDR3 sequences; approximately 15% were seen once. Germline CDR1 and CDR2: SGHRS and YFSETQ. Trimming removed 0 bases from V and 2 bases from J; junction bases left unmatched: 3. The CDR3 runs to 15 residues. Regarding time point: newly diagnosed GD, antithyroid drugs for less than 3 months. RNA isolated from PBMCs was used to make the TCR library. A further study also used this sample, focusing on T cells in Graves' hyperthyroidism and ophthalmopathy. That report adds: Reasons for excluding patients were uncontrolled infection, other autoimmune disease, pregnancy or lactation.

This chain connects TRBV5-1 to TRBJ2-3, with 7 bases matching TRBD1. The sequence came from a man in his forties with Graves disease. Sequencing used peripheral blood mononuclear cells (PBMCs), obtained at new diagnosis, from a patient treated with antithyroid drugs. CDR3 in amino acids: CASSLGGGFTDTQYF. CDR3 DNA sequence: TGCGCCAGCAGCTTGGGAGGGGGCTTCACAGATACGCAGTATTTT.